This TCR beta chain originates from a study of blood T cell repertoires in COVID-19. Original data processing: By means of reference gene primer amplification, nucleated cell counts were estimated. Sequenced by immunoSEQ multiplex PCR; TCRdb stores in-frame clones only, minus some. Clonal size and the V and J genes are those of that table, whereas D and trimming came from the DNA. The data hold about 54,000 clones, with roughly 90% observed a single time. CDR3 length: 16 amino acids. V lost 10 bases, J lost 2 bases, and 12 bases stayed unmatched. The V gene's germline CDR1 is MDHEN and CDR2 SYDVKM. This chain links TRBV28 with TRBJ1-5; 9 bases are a match to TRBD1. The sequenced material came from peripheral blood. The TCR sequence derives from a man aged 60-69 years with active COVID-19. CDR3: CATCTGGAWGNQPQHF. The CDR3 DNA reads TGTGCCACCTGCACAGGGGGCGCGTGGGGCAATCAGCCCCAGCATTTT.